Listed below are T cell receptor beta chains from one sample, sequenced in a study of blood T cell repertoires in COVID-19. Profiled with immunoSEQ multiplex PCR; TCRdb holds only in-frame clones, not every one. The top ten clones hold just over 20% of a sample with about 40,000 clones, roughly nine tenths of them seen once. Input material: peripheral blood. These receptors came from a man aged 55 to 70 with acute or convalescent COVID-19. CDR3s include the opening cysteine and the closing phenylalanine or tryptophan. A D gene is named only where the DNA matches it firmly. The size entry is marked missing in some rows and otherwise reads once, few, many or a size class.

d_call: NA; clone_size: NA; j_call: TRBJ1-2; cdr3_length: 15; v_call: TRBV2; cdr3_aa: CASSEAPGVGYGYTF; cdr3_nt: TGTGCCAGCAGTGAAGCGCCGGGGGTCGGCTATGGCTACACCTTC
d_call: NA; clone_size: NA; j_call: TRBJ2-1; cdr3_length: 19; v_call: TRBV19; cdr3_aa: CASSIGPPSASPTYNEQFF; cdr3_nt: TGTGCCAGTAGTATAGGGCCCCCGAGCGCTTCTCCTACCTACAATGAGCAGTTCTTC
d_call: TRBD1; clone_size: NA; j_call: TRBJ1-5; cdr3_length: 14; v_call: TRBV6-2/TRBV6-3; cdr3_aa: CASSQTGVNQPQHF; cdr3_nt: TGTGCCAGCAGCCAGACAGGGGTCAATCAGCCCCAGCATTTT
d_call: TRBD1; clone_size: NA; j_call: TRBJ2-5; cdr3_length: 13; v_call: TRBV28; cdr3_aa: CASRGQGEETQYF; cdr3_nt: TGTGCCAGCAGGGGTCAGGGGGAAGAGACCCAGTACTTC
d_call: NA; clone_size: once; j_call: TRBJ1-3; cdr3_length: 14; v_call: TRBV6-5; cdr3_aa: CASSTPSGGNTIYF; cdr3_nt: TGTGCCAGCAGTACCCCCTCCGGTGGAAACACCATATATTTT
d_call: NA; clone_size: NA; j_call: TRBJ1-5; cdr3_length: 14; v_call: TRBV7-9; cdr3_aa: CASSPRTDDQPQHF; cdr3_nt: TGTGCCAGCAGCCCAAGGACAGACGATCAGCCCCAGCATTTT
d_call: NA; clone_size: NA; j_call: TRBJ2-2; cdr3_length: 14; v_call: TRBV7-9; cdr3_aa: CASSLELNTGELFF; cdr3_nt: TGTGCCAGCAGCTTAGAACTGAACACCGGGGAGCTGTTTTTT
d_call: NA; clone_size: NA; j_call: TRBJ2-1; cdr3_length: 12; v_call: TRBV7-9; cdr3_aa: CASSMYLSEQFF; cdr3_nt: TGTGCCAGCAGCATGTACTTAAGTGAGCAGTTCTTC
d_call: NA; clone_size: NA; j_call: TRBJ2-7; cdr3_length: 15; v_call: TRBV2; cdr3_aa: CASSEFFSEDYEQYF; cdr3_nt: TGTGCCAGCAGTGAATTCTTTAGCGAGGACTACGAGCAGTACTTC
d_call: TRBD1; clone_size: NA; j_call: TRBJ1-2; cdr3_length: 16; v_call: TRBV18; cdr3_aa: CASSAPRDRENYGYTF; cdr3_nt: TGTGCCAGCTCGGCCCCGCGGGACAGGGAAAACTATGGCTACACCTTC
d_call: NA; clone_size: NA; j_call: TRBJ2-7; cdr3_length: 14; v_call: TRBV28; cdr3_aa: CASSPRARSYEQYF; cdr3_nt: TGTGCCAGCAGTCCGCGGGCCCGTTCCTACGAGCAGTACTTC
d_call: TRBD1; clone_size: NA; j_call: TRBJ2-6; cdr3_length: 17; v_call: TRBV5-5; cdr3_aa: CASSPGQGGTGANVLTF; cdr3_nt: TGTGCCAGCAGTCCGGGACAGGGGGGAACTGGGGCCAACGTCCTGACTTTC
d_call: NA; clone_size: NA; j_call: TRBJ1-1; cdr3_length: 14; v_call: TRBV18; cdr3_aa: CASSLTTVNTEAFF; cdr3_nt: TGTGCCAGCTCGCTTACCACGGTGAACACTGAAGCTTTCTTT
d_call: NA; clone_size: few; j_call: TRBJ1-1; cdr3_length: 14; v_call: TRBV18; cdr3_aa: CASSPWTENTEAFF; cdr3_nt: TGTGCCAGCTCACCTTGGACAGAGAACACTGAAGCTTTCTTT
d_call: NA; clone_size: NA; j_call: TRBJ2-1; cdr3_length: 12; v_call: TRBV12-3/TRBV12-4; cdr3_aa: CASSFHGNEQFF; cdr3_nt: TGTGCCAGCAGTTTTCACGGGAATGAGCAGTTCTTC